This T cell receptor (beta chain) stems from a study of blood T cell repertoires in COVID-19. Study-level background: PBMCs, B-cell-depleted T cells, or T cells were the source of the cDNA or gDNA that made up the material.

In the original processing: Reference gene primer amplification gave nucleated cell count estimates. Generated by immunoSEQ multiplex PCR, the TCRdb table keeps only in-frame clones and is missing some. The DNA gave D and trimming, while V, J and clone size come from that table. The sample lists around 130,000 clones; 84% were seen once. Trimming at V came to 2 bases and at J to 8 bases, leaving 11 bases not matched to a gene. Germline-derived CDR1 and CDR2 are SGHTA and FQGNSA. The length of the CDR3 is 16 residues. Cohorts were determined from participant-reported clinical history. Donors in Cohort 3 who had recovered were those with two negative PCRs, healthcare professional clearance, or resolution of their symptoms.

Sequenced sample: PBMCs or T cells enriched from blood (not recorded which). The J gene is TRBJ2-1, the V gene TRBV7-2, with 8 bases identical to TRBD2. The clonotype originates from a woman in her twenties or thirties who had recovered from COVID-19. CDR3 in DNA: TGTGCCAGCAGCTTACTCCTCGGGACTAGTCGGCATGAGCAGTTCTTC. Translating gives CASSLLLGTSRHEQFF.